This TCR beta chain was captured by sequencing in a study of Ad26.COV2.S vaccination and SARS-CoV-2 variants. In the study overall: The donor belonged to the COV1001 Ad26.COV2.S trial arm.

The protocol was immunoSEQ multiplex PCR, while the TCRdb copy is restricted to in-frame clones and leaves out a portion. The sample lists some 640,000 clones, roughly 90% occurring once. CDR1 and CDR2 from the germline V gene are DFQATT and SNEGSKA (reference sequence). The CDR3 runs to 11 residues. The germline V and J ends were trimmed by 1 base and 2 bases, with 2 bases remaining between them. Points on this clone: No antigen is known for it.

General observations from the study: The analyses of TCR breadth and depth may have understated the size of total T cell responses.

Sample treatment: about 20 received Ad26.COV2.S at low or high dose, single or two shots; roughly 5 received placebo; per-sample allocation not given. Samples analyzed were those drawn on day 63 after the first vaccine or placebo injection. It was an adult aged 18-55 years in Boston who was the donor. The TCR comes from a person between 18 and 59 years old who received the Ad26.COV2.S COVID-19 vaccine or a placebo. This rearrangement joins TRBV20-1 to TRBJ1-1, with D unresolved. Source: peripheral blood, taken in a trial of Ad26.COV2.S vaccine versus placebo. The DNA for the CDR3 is TGCAGTGCTAGAGCAAACACTGAAGCTTTCTTT. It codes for CSARANTEAFF.